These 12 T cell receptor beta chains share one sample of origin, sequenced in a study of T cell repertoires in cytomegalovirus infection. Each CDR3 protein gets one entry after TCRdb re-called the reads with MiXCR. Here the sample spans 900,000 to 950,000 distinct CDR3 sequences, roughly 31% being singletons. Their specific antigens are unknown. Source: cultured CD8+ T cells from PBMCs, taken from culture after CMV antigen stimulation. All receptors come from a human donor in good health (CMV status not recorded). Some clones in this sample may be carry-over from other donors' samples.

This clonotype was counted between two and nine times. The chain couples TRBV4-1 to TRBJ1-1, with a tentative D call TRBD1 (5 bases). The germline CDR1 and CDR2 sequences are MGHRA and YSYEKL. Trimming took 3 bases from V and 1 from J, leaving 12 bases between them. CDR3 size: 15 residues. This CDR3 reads CASSQEGLSNTEAFF. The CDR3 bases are TGCGCCAGCAGCCAGGAGGGACTTTCGAACACTGAAGCTTTCTTT.

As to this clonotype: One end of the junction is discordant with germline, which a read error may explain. The CDR3 sequence: CASSQDLWLAGTDTQYF. The CDR3, as DNA: TGCGCCAGCAGCCAAGATCTTTGGCTAGCGGGCACAGATACGCAGTATTTT. This chain links TRBV4-2 with TRBJ2-3, with 7 positions matching TRBD2. The CDR3 spans 17 residues. Germline V lookup: CDR1 LGHNA, CDR2 YNFKEQ.

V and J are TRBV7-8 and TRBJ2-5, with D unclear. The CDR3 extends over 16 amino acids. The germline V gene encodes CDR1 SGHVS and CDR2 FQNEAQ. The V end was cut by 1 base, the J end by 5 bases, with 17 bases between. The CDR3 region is CASSLELPVGFETQYF. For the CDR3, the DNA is TGTGCCAGCAGCTTAGAGCTTCCAGTGGGGTTCGAGACCCAGTACTTC.

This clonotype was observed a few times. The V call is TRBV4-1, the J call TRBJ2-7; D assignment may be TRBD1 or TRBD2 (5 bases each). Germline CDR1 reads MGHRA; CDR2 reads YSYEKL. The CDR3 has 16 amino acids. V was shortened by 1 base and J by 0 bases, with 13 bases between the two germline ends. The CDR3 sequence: CASSQGVAGSSYEQYF. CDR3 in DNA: TGCGCCAGCAGCCAAGGGGTAGCAGGGAGCTCCTACGAGCAGTACTTC.

The CDR3 region has the DNA TGTGCCAGCTTTAGGCGGGGCCTACCTTACGAGCAGTACGTC. As protein: CASFRRGLPYEQYV. The rearrangement uses TRBV6-8 and TRBJ2-7, with D possibly TRBD2 on 6 matching bases. The V gene lost 8 bases and the J gene lost 4 bases, with 18 bases spanning the gap. The CDR3 runs to 14 residues. Germline CDR1 and CDR2: MNHGY and SAAAGT.

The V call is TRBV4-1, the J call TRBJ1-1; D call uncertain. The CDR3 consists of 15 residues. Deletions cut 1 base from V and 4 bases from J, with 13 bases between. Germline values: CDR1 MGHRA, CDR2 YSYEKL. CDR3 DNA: TGCGCCAGCAGCCAAGGACTTAGGTCGGGCACTGAAGCTTTCTTT. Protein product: CASSQGLRSGTEAFF.

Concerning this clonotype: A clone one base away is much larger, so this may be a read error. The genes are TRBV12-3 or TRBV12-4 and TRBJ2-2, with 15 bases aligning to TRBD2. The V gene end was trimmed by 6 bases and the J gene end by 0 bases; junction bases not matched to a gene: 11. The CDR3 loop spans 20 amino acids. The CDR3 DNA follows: TGTGCCAGCAGAGTAAGACCGGGACTAGCGGGGGGTACGAACACCGGGGAGCTGTTTTTT. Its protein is CASRVRPGLAGGTNTGELFF.

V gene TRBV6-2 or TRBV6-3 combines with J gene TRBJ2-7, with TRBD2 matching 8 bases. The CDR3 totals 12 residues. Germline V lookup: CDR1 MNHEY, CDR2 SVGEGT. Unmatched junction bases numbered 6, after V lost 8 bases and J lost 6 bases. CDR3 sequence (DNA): TGTGCCAGCCGAAGCGGGGGTCCCGAGCAGTACTTC. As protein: CASRSGGPEQYF.

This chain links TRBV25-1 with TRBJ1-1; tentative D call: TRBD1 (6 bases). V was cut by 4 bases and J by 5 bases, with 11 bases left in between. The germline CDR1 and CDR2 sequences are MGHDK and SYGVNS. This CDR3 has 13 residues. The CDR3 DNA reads TGTGCCAGCAGTGCCGGGGGGCTGACTGAAGCTTTCTTT. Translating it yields CASSAGGLTEAFF.

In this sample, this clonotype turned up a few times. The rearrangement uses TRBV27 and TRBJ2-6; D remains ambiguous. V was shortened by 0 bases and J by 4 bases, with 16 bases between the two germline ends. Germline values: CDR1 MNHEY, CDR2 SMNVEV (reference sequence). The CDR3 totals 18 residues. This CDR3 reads CASSLSGLTLGGANVLTF. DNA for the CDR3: TGTGCCAGCAGTTTATCTGGGCTGACTCTCGGGGGGGCCAACGTCCTGACTTTC.

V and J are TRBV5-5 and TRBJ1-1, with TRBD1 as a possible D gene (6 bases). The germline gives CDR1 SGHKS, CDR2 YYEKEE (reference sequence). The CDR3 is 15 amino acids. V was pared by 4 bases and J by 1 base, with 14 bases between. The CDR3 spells CASSPGQTTNTEAFF. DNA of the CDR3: TGTGCCAGCAGCCCCGGACAGACCACGAACACTGAAGCTTTCTTT.

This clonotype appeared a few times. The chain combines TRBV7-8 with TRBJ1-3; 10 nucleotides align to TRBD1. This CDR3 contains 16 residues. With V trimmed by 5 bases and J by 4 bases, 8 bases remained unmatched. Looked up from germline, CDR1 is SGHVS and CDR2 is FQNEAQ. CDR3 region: CASSQSDRGLGNTIYF. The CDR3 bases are TGTGCCAGCAGCCAATCTGACAGGGGGCTAGGAAACACCATATATTTT.